These T cell receptor beta chains were read from a single sample in a study of T cell repertoires in cytomegalovirus infection. TCRdb re-called the reads through MiXCR, storing one row per CDR3 protein. The sample lists approximately 500,000 distinct CDR3 sequences; about 11% were seen once. Sequences were obtained from PBMCs. The receptor set was obtained from a human donor in good health (CMV status not recorded). Some clones in this sample may be carry-over from other donors' samples. The CDR3 runs from the conserved cysteine through the conserved F or W. The D gene is left open where the match is weak. Clone size, where shown, is once, few, many, or a class for clones that have expanded.

abundance,j_gene,v_gene,d_gene,CDR3nt,CDR3aa
few,TRBJ1-5,TRBV10-2,-,TGCGCCAGCAGATCATTGACGGGGGGTCAGCCCCAGCATTTT,CASRSLTGGQPQHF
-,TRBJ2-7,TRBV5-1,TRBD1,TGCGCCAGCAGCCAGGGACAGGGACTCTACGAGCAGTACTTC,CASSQGQGLYEQYF
once,TRBJ2-1,TRBV18,-,TGTGCCAGCTCACAAGCGTCCGGGCTCAATGAGCAGTTCTTC,CASSQASGLNEQFF
-,TRBJ2-3,TRBV9,-,TGTGCCAGCAGCGTAAGTCCGACAGATACGCAGTATTTT,CASSVSPTDTQYF
-,TRBJ2-1,TRBV6-5,-,TGTGCCAGCAGTTACTCGAATAGCTTTGAGCAGTTCTTC,CASSYSNSFEQFF
few,TRBJ2-1,TRBV7-3,TRBD2,TGTGCCAGCAGCCCCCAGCGGGACGGTGAGCAGTTCTTC,CASSPQRDGEQFF
-,TRBJ2-2,TRBV20-1,-,TGCAGTGCTAGAGATGATAGCGCCCTCGGGGAGCTGTTTTTT,CSARDDSALGELFF
many,TRBJ2-1,TRBV2,TRBD2,TGTGCCAGCAGTGAAGGGCTAGCGGGGGGGCCCGAGCAGTTCTTC,CASSEGLAGGPEQFF
many,TRBJ2-7,TRBV12-5,-,TGTGCTAGTGGTTTTGAGTCCTACGAGCAGTACTTC,CASGFESYEQYF
many,TRBJ2-1,TRBV2,-,TGTGCCAGCAGTGAACAGGGGACCCACAATGAGCAGTTCTTC,CASSEQGTHNEQFF
-,TRBJ1-3,TRBV9,-,TGTGCCAGCAGCCCCTCCAGGAGTTTCAATGGAAACACCATATATTTT,CASSPSRSFNGNTIYF
few,TRBJ1-2,TRBV12-3/TRBV12-4,-,TGTGCCAGCAGTCCCCCATTTCGGATTTACACCTTC,CASSPPFRIYTF
many,TRBJ1-2,TRBV6-1,-,TGTGCCAGCAGTCAACAGGGACTAGCTAACTATGGCTACACCTTC,CASSQQGLANYGYTF
many,TRBJ1-6,TRBV5-1,-,TGCGCCAGCAGCTTTGGTGACAGCATCTATAATTCACCCCTCCACTTT,CASSFGDSIYNSPLHF
many,TRBJ1-4,TRBV11-2,-,TGTGCCAGCAGCTTAAGAGGTTCGGTTGCAACTAATGAAAAACTGTTTTTT,CASSLRGSVATNEKLFF